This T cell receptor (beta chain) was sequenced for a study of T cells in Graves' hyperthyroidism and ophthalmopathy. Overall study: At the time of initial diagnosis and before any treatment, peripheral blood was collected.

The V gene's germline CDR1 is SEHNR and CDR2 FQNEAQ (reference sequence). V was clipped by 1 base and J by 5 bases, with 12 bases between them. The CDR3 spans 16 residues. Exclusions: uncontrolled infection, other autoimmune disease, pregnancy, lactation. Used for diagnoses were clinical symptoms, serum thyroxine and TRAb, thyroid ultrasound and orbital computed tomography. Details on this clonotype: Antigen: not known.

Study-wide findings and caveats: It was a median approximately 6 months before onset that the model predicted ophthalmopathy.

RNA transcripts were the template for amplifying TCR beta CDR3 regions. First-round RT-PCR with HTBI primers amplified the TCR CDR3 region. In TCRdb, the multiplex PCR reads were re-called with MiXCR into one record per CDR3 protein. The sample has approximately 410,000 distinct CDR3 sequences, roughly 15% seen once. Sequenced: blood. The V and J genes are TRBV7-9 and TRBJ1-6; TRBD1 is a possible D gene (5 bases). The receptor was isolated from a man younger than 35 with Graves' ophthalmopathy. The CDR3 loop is CASSLDAGHNNSPLHF. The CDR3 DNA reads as TGTGCCAGCAGCTTAGACGCAGGGCATAATAATTCACCCCTCCACTTT.